The next 10 T cell receptor beta chains were all read from a single sample in a study of blood T cell repertoires in COVID-19. Repertoires were generated with immunoSEQ multiplex PCR, while TCRdb's copy carries only in-frame clones and drops some. The data show 400,000 to 450,000 clones, 70% to 90% seen once. The sequenced sample was peripheral blood. These receptors were obtained from a woman aged 45-65 years with COVID-19, enrolled during active disease.

V and J are TRBV11-1 and TRBJ1-1; 10 positions agree with TRBD1. Germline V lookup: CDR1 SGHAT, CDR2 FQDESV (reference sequence). This CDR3 region has 15 residues. Unmatched junction bases numbered 5, after V lost 5 bases and J lost 2 bases. For the CDR3, the DNA is TGTGCCAGCAGCGCTCGACAGGGGGCCAACACTGAAGCTTTCTTT. As protein: CASSARQGANTEAFF.

This clone was observed once. The chain carries TRBV28 and TRBJ1-2, with 10 positions matching TRBD1. The CDR3 length is 16 residues. The germline CDR1 and CDR2 sequences are MDHEN and SYDVKM. After removal of 5 bases from V and 4 bases from J, the junction contained 10 bases not matched to a gene. As DNA, the CDR3 is TGTGCCAGCAGTGGACTGATCCGGGACAGGGGCTATGGCTACACCTTC. Protein product: CASSGLIRDRGYGYTF.

The CDR3 here is CASSYAGQTFYEQYF. CDR3 bases: TGTGCCAGCAGTTACGCGGGACAGACTTTCTACGAGCAGTACTTC. This chain uses TRBV6-5 with TRBJ2-7, with D perhaps matching TRBD1 (7 bases). This CDR3 has 15 amino acids. The V and J ends lost 2 bases and 3 bases respectively, with 14 bases between them. Per the germline V gene, CDR1 is MNHEY and CDR2 is SVGAGI.

The rearrangement uses TRBV20-1 and TRBJ1-2, with TRBD1 matching over 10 bases. The trim removed 4 bases at V and 3 bases at J, leaving 5 bases unmatched. Germline V gives CDR1 DFQATT, CDR2 SNEGSKA (reference sequence). This CDR3 has 14 residues. The chain's CDR3 is CSATDRGLDYGYTF. The CDR3 nucleotides read TGCAGTGCTACTGACAGGGGGCTGGACTATGGCTACACCTTC.

The CDR3 is CASASNRGIETQYF. CDR3 DNA sequence: TGTGCCAGCGCATCGAACAGGGGAATTGAGACCCAGTACTTC. The chain joins TRBV7-2 to TRBJ2-5, with 7 bases matching TRBD1. After removal of 8 bases from V and 5 bases from J, the junction contained 11 bases not matched to a gene. The CDR3 totals 14 residues. Germline loops: CDR1 SGHTA, CDR2 FQGNSA.

The gene calls are TRBV4-1 and TRBJ2-7; tentatively, D is TRBD1 (5 bases). Germline CDR1 and CDR2: MGHRA and YSYEKL. The V end lost 3 bases, the J end lost 2 bases, and 11 bases lay between the germline ends. This CDR3 is built from 14 residues. Written as DNA, the CDR3 is TGCGCCAGCAGCCAGGTACAGGAAACCTACGAGCAGTACTTC. Translating gives CASSQVQETYEQYF.

J is TRBJ2-7 and V is TRBV5-8; D not certain. The V and J ends lost 2 bases and 2 bases respectively, with 8 bases between them. CDR3 length: 13 residues. CDR1 is SGHTS and CDR2 is YDEGEE in the germline V gene. DNA for the CDR3: TGTGCCAGCAGCTTATCCAGGACCTACGAGCAGTACTTC. Protein: CASSLSRTYEQYF.

This chain connects TRBV9 to TRBJ2-5, with D possibly TRBD1 on 6 matching bases. CDR3 length equals 12 residues. The V gene lost 4 bases and the J gene lost 5 bases, with 9 bases spanning the gap. The germline gives CDR1 SGDLS, CDR2 YYNGEE. CDR3 region: CASSTQGETQYF. The DNA of the CDR3 is TGTGCCAGCAGCACCCAGGGGGAGACCCAGTACTTC.

CDR3 region: CASSLRGGNTEAFF. The CDR3 bases are TGTGCCAGCAGCCTGCGCGGAGGGAACACTGAAGCTTTCTTT. V and J are TRBV13 and TRBJ1-1; D not resolved. Trimming stripped 5 bases from V and 1 base from J, with 11 bases between. In germline, CDR1 is PRHDT, CDR2 FYEKMQ (reference sequence). There are 14 residues in the CDR3.

This chain links TRBV10-1 with TRBJ2-7; 10 nucleotides match TRBD1. This CDR3 is 16 amino acids long. Germline CDR1 reads WNHNN; CDR2 reads SYGVQD (reference sequence). Trimming cost V 0 bases and J 5 bases; bases outside gene matches: 7. CDR3 protein: CASSESTGTGENEQYF. The CDR3 bases are TGCGCCAGCAGTGAGTCCACCGGGACAGGGGAGAACGAGCAGTACTTC.